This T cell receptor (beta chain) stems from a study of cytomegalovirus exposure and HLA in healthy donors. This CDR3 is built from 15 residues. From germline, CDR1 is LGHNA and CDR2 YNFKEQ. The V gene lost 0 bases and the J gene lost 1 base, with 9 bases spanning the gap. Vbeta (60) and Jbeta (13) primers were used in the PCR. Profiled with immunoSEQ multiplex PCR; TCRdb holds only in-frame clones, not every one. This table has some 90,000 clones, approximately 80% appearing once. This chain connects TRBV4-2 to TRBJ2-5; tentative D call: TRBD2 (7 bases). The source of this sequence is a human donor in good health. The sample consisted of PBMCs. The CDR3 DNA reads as TGTGCCAGCAGCCAAGATAGGGGGGGCCAAGAGACCCAGTACTTC. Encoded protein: CASSQDRGGQETQYF.